The 27 T cell receptor beta chains presented below share a single source sample, sequenced in a study of cytomegalovirus exposure and HLA in healthy donors. PCR primers comprised 60 Vbeta and 13 Jbeta primers. The repertoire was sequenced with immunoSEQ multiplex PCR; TCRdb's copy has only in-frame clones and lacks some. The sample includes about 140,000 clones, roughly three fifths of them seen just once. Sample: PBMCs. The source is a woman aged 55-70 years in good health and CMV-seronegative.

This clone was recorded a few times. V usage is TRBV7-9 and J usage is TRBJ1-1; possibly TRBD1 for D (6 bases). Germline lookup yields CDR1 SEHNR and CDR2 FQNEAQ (reference sequence). The CDR3 is 18 residues long. V was shortened by 2 bases and J by 3 bases, with 22 bases between the two germline ends. The chain's CDR3 is CASSLPRTGTWWYTEAFF. The DNA for the CDR3 is TGTGCCAGCAGCTTACCCCGCACAGGGACGTGGTGGTACACTGAAGCTTTCTTT.

This chain connects TRBV2 to TRBJ2-1; TRBD2 matches at 10 bases. CDR1 and CDR2 from the germline V gene are SNHLY and FYNNEI. This CDR3 spans 16 amino acids. V trimming: 3 bases; J trimming: 6 bases; junction bases outside the gene matches: 8. As DNA, the CDR3 is TGTGCCAGCAGTGACGCGCAGCGGGGGGGGAGCAATGAGCAGTTCTTC. The encoded protein is CASSDAQRGGSNEQFF.

J is TRBJ2-3 and V is TRBV11-1; 9 bases are a match to TRBD2. Trimming cost V 0 bases and J 0 bases; bases outside gene matches: 4. CDR1 and CDR2 from the germline V gene are SGHAT and FQDESV (reference sequence). The CDR3 runs to 17 residues. This CDR3 reads CASSLAGAGGSTDTQYF. CDR3 nucleotide sequence: TGTGCCAGCAGCTTAGCCGGAGCGGGGGGCAGCACAGATACGCAGTATTTT.

The genes are TRBV2 and TRBJ2-5, with 8 nucleotides matching TRBD2. Germline CDR1 is SNHLY and CDR2 is FYNNEI. V dropped 6 bases and J dropped 4; count of bases not matched to a gene: 4. The CDR3 contains 13 residues. Written as DNA, the CDR3 is TGTGCCAGCAGGGGGACTAGTCTAGAGACCCAGTACTTC. It codes for CASRGTSLETQYF.

The chain links TRBV7-9 to TRBJ2-6; 8 bases line up with TRBD1. V lost 6 bases and J lost 2; bases outside the gene matches: 3. The CDR3 spans 15 residues. Germline V gene sequence: CDR1 SEHNR, CDR2 FQNEAQ (reference sequence). CDR3 nucleotide sequence: TGTGCCAGCAGAGCGGACAGGGCTGGGGCCAACGTCCTGACTTTC. Amino acids: CASRADRAGANVLTF.

A single count supports this clone. J is TRBJ2-2 and V is TRBV6-1, with a possible D match to TRBD1 (6 bases). CDR3 length equals 13 residues. Trimming removed 2 bases from V and 7 bases from J, with 8 bases in between. Germline V gene sequence: CDR1 MNHNS, CDR2 SASEGT. The CDR3 sequence is CASSEQGFGELFF. The CDR3 region has the DNA TGTGCCAGCAGTGAACAGGGGTTCGGGGAGCTGTTTTTT.

The table lists this clone with many counts. Other DNA sequences within the sample encode an identical CDR3. V and J are TRBV19 and TRBJ2-1; TRBD1 might be the D (6 bases). The germline CDR1 and CDR2 sequences are LNHDA and SQIVND (reference sequence). The germline V and J ends were trimmed by 5 bases and 0 bases, with 14 bases remaining between them. This CDR3 is 16 amino acids long. The chain's CDR3 is CASSARGGSSYNEQFF. The CDR3 DNA reads as TGTGCCAGTAGTGCCCGAGGGGGAAGCTCCTACAATGAGCAGTTCTTC.

Written as DNA, the CDR3 is TGTGCCAGCAGCTTCGATCCTGGGGGGAATCAGCCCCAGCATTTT. This sequence encodes CASSFDPGGNQPQHF. This sequence joins TRBV7-2 and TRBJ1-5, with D possibly being TRBD1 (5 bases). Germline loops: CDR1 SGHTA, CDR2 FQGNSA. This CDR3 is built from 15 residues. Trimming removed 3 bases at V and 4 bases at J, with 13 bases between.

This chain connects TRBV5-1 to TRBJ2-2, with 7 bases lining up with TRBD1. V was pared by 3 bases and J by 1 base, with 3 bases of the junction left unmatched. The CDR3 loop spans 15 amino acids. Per the germline V gene, CDR1 is SGHRS and CDR2 is YFSETQ. The CDR3 nucleotides read TGCGCCAGCAGCTGGCGGACAGGGAACACCGGGGAGCTGTTTTTT. It encodes CASSWRTGNTGELFF.

J is TRBJ2-2 and V is TRBV19, with unresolved D. V was pared by 3 bases and J by 0 bases, with 8 bases between. Per germline, CDR1 LNHDA and CDR2 SQIVND (reference sequence). The CDR3 spans 15 residues. Written as DNA, the CDR3 is TGTGCCAGTAGTATGGTAGTTACGAACACCGGGGAGCTGTTTTTT. Its protein is CASSMVVTNTGELFF.

This clone appeared a few times. This same CDR3 is encoded by further DNA sequences in the sample. This sequence joins TRBV28 and TRBJ1-5, with 8 bases matching TRBD1. The germline V gene encodes CDR1 MDHEN and CDR2 SYDVKM. V shed 3 bases, J shed 7 bases, and the junction held 8 bases outside the gene matches. The length of the CDR3 is 15 residues. CDR3 residues: CASSFPGQGRQPQHF. The CDR3 bases are TGTGCCAGCAGTTTCCCCGGACAGGGTCGGCAGCCCCAGCATTTT.

This chain links TRBV11-3 with TRBJ2-2; D is unclear. V was trimmed by 0 bases and J by 7 bases, leaving 9 bases between them. CDR3 length equals 14 residues. Germline CDR1 SGHNT, CDR2 YENEEA. The CDR3 bases are TGTGCCAGCAGCTTAGATCCAGTGAACGGGGAGCTGTTTTTT. Protein product: CASSLDPVNGELFF.

The chain carries TRBV28 and TRBJ1-2; 8 nucleotides agree with TRBD1. The CDR3 consists of 14 residues. V lost 5 bases, J lost 3 bases, and 5 bases stayed unmatched. CDR1 is MDHEN and CDR2 is SYDVKM in the germline V gene. CDR3 DNA: TGTGCCAGCAGTCCAATGACAGGGGACTATGGCTACACCTTC. Translation: CASSPMTGDYGYTF.

This clone was observed a few times. The genes are TRBV5-4 and TRBJ2-3, with 7 bases lining up with TRBD2. Germline V gene lookup returns CDR1 SGHNT and CDR2 YYREEE (reference sequence). The V and J ends lost 0 bases and 2 bases, in that order; junction bases with no gene match: 6. The CDR3 has 16 residues. The CDR3 sequence: CASSLVAGLPTDTQYF. The CDR3 region has the DNA TGTGCCAGCAGCTTGGTAGCGGGCCTCCCCACAGATACGCAGTATTTT.

This chain joins TRBV28 and TRBJ2-3, with TRBD2 identical over 8 bases. J gave up 2 bases and V 5 bases, and 9 bases lay outside the gene matches. CDR3 length equals 16 residues. Germline V gene lookup returns CDR1 MDHEN and CDR2 SYDVKM. Here the CDR3 DNA reads TGTGCCAGCAGTCAACTAGCGGCTCATTCCACAGATACGCAGTATTTT. This gives the protein CASSQLAAHSTDTQYF.

This chain uses TRBV7-2 with TRBJ2-2; TRBD2 matches at 10 bases. The V and J ends lost 4 bases and 3 bases, in that order; junction bases with no gene match: 2. The CDR3 is 15 amino acids. Germline loops: CDR1 SGHTA, CDR2 FQGNSA. Written as DNA, the CDR3 is TGTGCCAGCAGCTCAGCGGGGGGGCACACCGGGGAGCTGTTTTTT. This translates into CASSSAGGHTGELFF.

V and J are TRBV10-3 and TRBJ2-2; a possible D gene is TRBD2 (6 bases). Trimming removed 7 bases at V and 2 bases at J, with 14 bases between. The CDR3 totals 15 residues. Germline V lookup: CDR1 ENHRY, CDR2 SYGVKD. The CDR3 loop is CAINGGTSNTGELFF. For the CDR3, the DNA is TGTGCCATCAATGGCGGGACGTCAAACACCGGGGAGCTGTTTTTT.

This clone appeared a single time. The rearrangement joins TRBV11-2 to TRBJ2-2; 8 bases align to TRBD2. V lost 5 bases to trimming and J lost 5 bases; unmatched junction nucleotides: 7. CDR1 SGHAT and CDR2 FQNNGV come from the germline V gene. This CDR3 spans 15 amino acids. In DNA form, the CDR3 reads TGTGCCAGCAGCACCCGGGGGGGGAAAACCGGGGAGCTGTTTTTT. Translation gives CASSTRGGKTGELFF.

This clone was counted once. This chain connects TRBV9 to TRBJ2-1, with TRBD2 matching over 8 bases. The CDR3 runs 14 residues. Germline V gene lookup returns CDR1 SGDLS and CDR2 YYNGEE. After removal of 6 bases from V and 5 bases from J, the junction contained 7 bases not matched to a gene. CDR3 coding DNA: TGTGCCAGCACCGGGACTAGGTACCACAATGAGCAGTTCTTC. This codes for CASTGTRYHNEQFF.

The J gene is TRBJ2-7, the V gene TRBV6-5; tentative D call: TRBD1 (6 bases). The CDR3 is 14 residues long. Trimming pared 5 bases from V and 7 bases from J, leaving 18 bases between. The V gene's germline CDR1 is MNHEY and CDR2 SVGAGI. The chain's CDR3 is CASSADRYLREQYF. The CDR3 coding sequence is TGTGCCAGCAGTGCAGACAGGTATCTTAGGGAGCAGTACTTC.

The chain couples TRBV7-2 to TRBJ1-5; D ambiguous. This CDR3 is built from 16 residues. Trimming shortened V by 2 bases and J by 7 bases, and 18 bases separated the two germline ends. Germline V gene lookup returns CDR1 SGHTA and CDR2 FQGNSA. CDR3 bases: TGTGCCAGCAGCTTATCAACTACGGTCGGAAGGCAGCCCCAGCATTTT. Translated, it gives CASSLSTTVGRQPQHF.

This chain joins TRBV7-2 and TRBJ2-4; maybe TRBD1 (6 bases). Germline CDR1 SGHTA, CDR2 FQGNSA. Trimming removed 1 base from V and 6 bases from J, with 10 bases in between. CDR3 length equals 14 residues. The CDR3 DNA reads as TGTGCCAGCAGCTTAGGTGGGGGCCGAAACATTCAGTACTTC. Protein product: CASSLGGGRNIQYF.

The chain recombines TRBV19 with TRBJ2-7; D is possibly TRBD2 (6 bases). V was clipped by 8 bases and J by 2 bases, with 10 bases between them. From germline, CDR1 is LNHDA and CDR2 SQIVND (reference sequence). The CDR3 runs to 12 residues. The CDR3 reads CASSAGTYEQYF. As DNA, the CDR3 is TGTGCCAGTTCCGCGGGGACCTACGAGCAGTACTTC.

In its sample, this clone was seen once. This sequence joins TRBV28 and TRBJ1-2; D might be TRBD1 (6 bases). In germline, CDR1 is MDHEN, CDR2 SYDVKM. The CDR3 covers 15 residues. The ends were cut back, 0 bases at V and 2 bases at J, with 10 bases in the middle. The DNA of the CDR3 is TGTGCCAGCAGTTTATGGGACAGCTCCAACTATGGCTACACCTTC. It specifies CASSLWDSSNYGYTF.

This chain's CDR3 is CASSRDVLGNTEAFF. Written as DNA, the CDR3 is TGTGCCAGCAGCCGGGATGTACTGGGGAACACTGAAGCTTTCTTT. This chain connects TRBV28 to TRBJ1-1; no firm D call. Germline lookup yields CDR1 MDHEN and CDR2 SYDVKM. The germline V and J ends were trimmed by 6 bases and 1 base, with 15 bases remaining between them. The CDR3 runs 15 residues.

This chain uses TRBV13 with TRBJ1-1; a possible D gene is TRBD1 (5 bases). V dropped 1 base and J dropped 3 bases, with 15 bases sitting between them. The CDR3 runs 16 residues. Germline CDR1 PRHDT, CDR2 FYEKMQ (reference sequence). The CDR3 sequence: CASSLVGVRGDTEAFF. DNA of the CDR3: TGTGCCAGCAGCTTAGTAGGAGTGCGGGGGGACACTGAAGCTTTCTTT. The variable domain in full, with the rest retrieved from reference TRBV13 and TRBJ1-1, is AAGVIQSPRHLIKEKRETATLKCYPIPRHDTVYWYQQGPGQDPQFLISFYEKMQSDKGSIPDRFSAQQFSDYHSELNMSSLELGDSALYFCASSLVGVRGDTEAFFGQGTRLTVV.

In DNA, the CDR3 is TGCGCCAGCAGCTTCGGGGGAAGGAACAATGAGCAGTTCTTC. Its protein is CASSFGGRNNEQFF. The gene calls are TRBV5-1 and TRBJ2-1; possibly TRBD2 for D (6 bases). Germline V gene data show CDR1 as SGHRS and CDR2 as YFSETQ. V lost 2 bases and J 5 bases, leaving 11 bases between the germline ends. The CDR3 contains 14 residues.